One and the same sample provided the 11 T cell receptor beta chains below, sequenced in a study of Ad26.COV2.S vaccination and SARS-CoV-2 variants. Only in-frame clones appear in the TCRdb table, and some are missing; sequencing was by immunoSEQ multiplex PCR. The table has about 500,000 clones, roughly nine tenths seen once. Treatment specified: some 20 received Ad26.COV2.S at low or high dose, single or two shots; about five received placebo; per-sample allocation not given. Specimen acquisition occurred on day 63 following the initial vaccine or placebo injection. The sample in question was peripheral blood, obtained in a trial of Ad26.COV2.S vaccine versus placebo. The receptors shown here come from a person between 18 and 65 years old who received the Ad26.COV2.S COVID-19 vaccine or a placebo.

The gene calls are TRBV9 and TRBJ1-3, with D possibly matching TRBD1 (5 bases). Germline V gene lookup returns CDR1 SGDLS and CDR2 YYNGEE. CDR3 length: 14 amino acids. Trimming left V 5 bases short and J 2 bases short, with 11 bases between. The CDR3 DNA reads as TGTGCCAGCAGACCCGGGACGGCTGGAAACACCATATATTTT. This codes for CASRPGTAGNTIYF. Using reference TRBV9 and TRBJ1-3 for the parts outside the CDR3, the full variable domain is DSGVTQTPKHLITATGQRVTLRCSPRSGDLSVYWYQQSLDQGLQFLIQYYNGEERAKGNILERFSAQQFPDLHSELNLSSLELGDSALYFCASRPGTAGNTIYFGEGSWLTVV.

The CDR3 DNA reads as TGCAGCGCTGGGACAGGGTTTATGAACACTGAAGCTTTCTTT. Translated, it gives CSAGTGFMNTEAFF. V is TRBV29-1 and J is TRBJ1-1; 9 nucleotides align to TRBD1. The CDR3 has 14 amino acids. Germline V gene lookup returns CDR1 SQVTM and CDR2 ANQGSEA. V lost 7 bases, J lost 0 bases, and 6 bases stayed unmatched.

The chain employs TRBV29-1 and TRBJ2-1, with 8 bases aligning to TRBD2. CDR1 and CDR2 (germline): SQVTM, ANQGSEA. V gave up 0 bases and J gave up 1 base; unmatched junction bases: 8. This CDR3 comprises 17 residues. The CDR3 spells CSVEEGLAGGSYNEQFF. In DNA form, the CDR3 reads TGCAGCGTTGAAGAAGGCCTAGCGGGTGGGTCCTACAATGAGCAGTTCTTC.

The chain has TRBV27 and TRBJ2-7; D uncertain. This CDR3 is built from 15 residues. Trimming pared 5 bases from V and 3 bases from J, leaving 17 bases between. CDR1 MNHEY and CDR2 SMNVEV come from the germline V gene (reference sequence). DNA of the CDR3: TGTGCCAGCAGTCCCCGACTCCAACCATACTACGAGCAGTACTTC. Its protein is CASSPRLQPYYEQYF.

The V and J genes are TRBV7-9 and TRBJ2-1; no clear D. The germline gives CDR1 SEHNR, CDR2 FQNEAQ (reference sequence). CDR3 size: 13 residues. Deletions cut 3 bases from V and 6 bases from J, with 9 bases between. CDR3: CASSLSNPNEQFF. The CDR3, as DNA: TGTGCCAGCAGCTTGAGTAACCCCAATGAGCAGTTCTTC.

The V call is TRBV7-9, the J call TRBJ2-3; TRBD1 agrees at 7 bases. The V segment lost 3 bases and the J segment 4 bases; nucleotides outside the gene matches: 4. The CDR3 is 14 residues long. Germline V gene lookup returns CDR1 SEHNR and CDR2 FQNEAQ (reference sequence). CDR3 sequence: CASSLYRGADTQYF. The CDR3 DNA is TGTGCCAGCAGCTTGTACAGGGGCGCAGATACGCAGTATTTT.

V usage is TRBV7-3 and J usage is TRBJ1-1; 9 bases are shared with TRBD1. CDR3 length: 15 residues. The germline gives CDR1 SGHTA, CDR2 FQGTGA. The junction had 3 bases not matched to a gene; V was cut back by 2 bases and J by 2 bases. The DNA of the CDR3 is TGTGCCAGCAGCTTAGGGACAGGGACTAACACTGAAGCTTTCTTT. Protein product: CASSLGTGTNTEAFF.

The chain recombines TRBV19 with TRBJ1-1; 9 positions match TRBD1. This CDR3 contains 14 residues. The V gene's germline CDR1 is LNHDA and CDR2 SQIVND (reference sequence). V dropped 4 bases and J dropped 4; count of bases not matched to a gene: 4. The CDR3 DNA is TGTGCCAGTAGTAGAGGACAGGGGCCCACTGAAGCTTTCTTT. Translated, it gives CASSRGQGPTEAFF.

The chain links TRBV5-1 to TRBJ2-1, with D tentatively TRBD2 (6 bases). Germline-derived CDR1 and CDR2 are SGHRS and YFSETQ. This CDR3 is 16 amino acids long. V dropped 4 bases and J dropped 0 bases, with 14 bases sitting between them. This CDR3 reads CASSQDYPSSYNEQFF. CDR3 DNA: TGCGCCAGCAGCCAGGACTACCCCAGCTCCTACAATGAGCAGTTCTTC.

The chain recombines TRBV5-1 with TRBJ2-1; perhaps TRBD2 as D (6 bases). The CDR3 is 15 amino acids. Deletions cut 0 bases from V and 8 bases from J, with 15 bases between. Per the germline V gene, CDR1 is SGHRS and CDR2 is YFSETQ. The CDR3 loop is CASSLGSGPSDEQFF. Here the CDR3 DNA reads TGCGCCAGCAGCTTGGGTAGCGGCCCCTCAGATGAGCAGTTCTTC.

The V and J genes are TRBV5-6 and TRBJ1-6, with 7 bases aligning to TRBD1. Germline V lookup: CDR1 SGHDT, CDR2 YYEEEE. Germline trimming cut 6 bases from V and 8 bases from J; bases unmatched to any gene: 11. This CDR3 has 15 amino acids. CDR3 in amino acids: CASTQTGPVDSPLHF. CDR3 sequence (DNA): TGTGCCAGCACCCAGACAGGGCCCGTGGATTCACCCCTCCACTTT.